Below are 15 T cell receptor beta chains sequenced from a single sample in a study of glioma-infiltrating T cells. Amplification of TCR alpha and beta CDR3 regions from RNA used iRepertoire nested multiplex PCR. MiXCR was run by TCRdb on the multiplex PCR reads, yielding one entry per CDR3 protein. The table has more than 100,000 distinct CDR3 sequences, about 28% seen once; the top ten hold 35% to 55%. Material for sequencing was glioma tissue, nonneoplastic brain tissue, or PBMCs (not recorded which). The receptors were sampled from a human donor with low-grade glioma or glioblastoma, undergoing nonglioma brain surgery, or in good health (not recorded which).

This clonotype was counted many times. This CDR3 reads CASSAAAEQFF. The DNA of the CDR3 is TGTGCCAGCAGCGCAGCAGCTGAGCAGTTCTTC. The chain has TRBV9 and TRBJ2-1, with D unresolved. The V gene's germline CDR1 is SGDLS and CDR2 YYNGEE. Trimming removed 3 bases at V and 9 bases at J, with 7 bases between. This CDR3 is 11 amino acids long. Variable domain in full (rest from reference TRBV9 and TRBJ2-1): DSGVTQTPKHLITATGQRVTLRCSPRSGDLSVYWYQQSLDQGLQFLIQYYNGEERAKGNILERFSAQQFPDLHSELNLSSLELGDSALYFCASSAAAEQFFGPGTRLTVL.

This clonotype was seen repeatedly, ten times or more. CDR3 DNA sequence: TGTGCCAGCAGTCTAGGGGATTTGGGCACTGAAGCTTTCTTT. Amino acid sequence: CASSLGDLGTEAFF. The chain uses TRBV6-1 and TRBJ1-1, with D possibly matching TRBD1 (5 bases). The germline V gene has CDR1 MNHNS and CDR2 SASEGT. Trimming pared 5 bases from V and 4 bases from J, leaving 14 bases between. The CDR3 has 14 amino acids.

There are a few counts of this clonotype. The V gene is TRBV14, the J gene TRBJ2-3; D call uncertain. CDR1 and CDR2 (germline): SGHDN, FVKESK. Trimming left V 1 base short and J 8 bases short, with 10 bases between. The CDR3 totals 13 residues. The CDR3 sequence: CASSQAIVGTQYF. CDR3 DNA: TGTGCCAGCAGCCAAGCTATTGTCGGTACGCAGTATTTT.

This clonotype was detected only a few times. The chain couples TRBV19 to TRBJ1-6; the D gene is possibly TRBD1 (5 bases). The CDR3 runs to 15 residues. Germline loops: CDR1 LNHDA, CDR2 SQIVND (reference sequence). Trimming left V 7 bases short and J 5 bases short, with 15 bases between. CDR3 in amino acids: CASNPAGQDNSPLHF. CDR3 DNA: TGTGCCAGTAATCCAGCAGGGCAGGATAATTCACCCCTCCACTTT.

This clonotype has more than one count but fewer than ten. This rearrangement joins TRBV19 to TRBJ2-5, with D possibly being TRBD1 or TRBD2 (5 bases each). The length of the CDR3 is 17 residues. V lost 6 bases to trimming and J lost 0 bases, with 20 bases between them. Germline lookup yields CDR1 LNHDA and CDR2 SQIVND (reference sequence). CDR3 residues: CASSLNSGTRDQETQYF. DNA for the CDR3: TGTGCCAGTAGCTTAAACTCCGGGACGAGAGACCAAGAGACCCAGTACTTC.

This clonotype was detected many times. V and J are TRBV18 and TRBJ1-1; no definite D call. CDR1 and CDR2 from the germline V gene are KGHSH and LQKENI. The length of the CDR3 is 13 residues. V lost 5 bases and J lost 7, with 14 bases in between. The CDR3 nucleotides are TGTGCCAGCTCAATCTCCGGCTACTTTGAAGCTTTCTTT. Encoded protein: CASSISGYFEAFF.

This clonotype appeared a single time. The junction and the germline gene differ at one end; a read error may be behind it. V usage is TRBV12-3 or TRBV12-4 and J usage is TRBJ2-3; possibly TRBD1 or TRBD2 for D (5 bases each). The CDR3 contains 14 residues. The DNA for the CDR3 is TGTGCCAACAGTTACCAGGGAGGCACAGATACGCAGTATTTT. Its translation is CANSYQGGTDTQYF.

The genes are TRBV18 and TRBJ2-1, with D unresolved. This CDR3 spans 15 amino acids. Germline values: CDR1 KGHSH, CDR2 LQKENI. Trimming took 0 bases from V and 2 from J, leaving 8 bases between them. CDR3 nucleotides: TGTGCCAGCTCACCACCGCGCGGAGCCTACAATGAGCAGTTCTTC. Amino acid sequence: CASSPPRGAYNEQFF.

There are many counts of this clonotype. CDR3: CATSDEGVSYTF. In DNA form, the CDR3 reads TGTGCCACCAGTGATGAAGGGGTGAGCTACACCTTC. The chain employs TRBV24-1 and TRBJ1-2, with D possibly matching TRBD1 (5 bases). There are 12 residues in the CDR3. V was trimmed by 3 bases and J by 9 bases, leaving 10 bases between them. Per the germline V gene, CDR1 is KGHDR and CDR2 is SFDVKD.

The table lists this clonotype with a few counts. The chain combines TRBV7-3 with TRBJ2-3; D gene unclear. The CDR3 length is 14 residues. CDR1 is SGHTA and CDR2 is FQGTGA in the germline V gene. The V gene lost 2 bases and the J gene lost 0 bases, with 6 bases spanning the gap. The CDR3 DNA sequence: TGTGCCAGCAGCTTACAAACTAGCACAGATACGCAGTATTTT. Amino acid sequence: CASSLQTSTDTQYF.

There are a few counts of this clonotype. This chain joins TRBV6-6 and TRBJ2-1; tentatively, D is TRBD2 (6 bases). Germline loops: CDR1 MNHNY, CDR2 SVGAGI (reference sequence). This CDR3 has 18 residues. Trimming cost V 2 bases and J 0 bases, with 17 bases left between them. This CDR3 is CASSYNPSSASSYNEQFF. CDR3 sequence (DNA): TGTGCCAGCAGTTACAATCCTTCTAGCGCAAGCTCCTACAATGAGCAGTTCTTC.

Regarding this clonotype: A much larger clone is a single base away; this may be a read error. The chain is built from TRBV6-1 and TRBJ1-2; D unresolved. Between the trimmed V and J ends, which lost 8 bases and 1 base, there was a span of 17 bases. CDR3 size: 15 residues. The V gene's germline CDR1 is MNHNS and CDR2 SASEGT. In DNA, the CDR3 is TGTGCCAGCGGACTTAGCACACACCTTAACTATGGCTACACCTTC. Its translation is CASGLSTHLNYGYTF.

The CDR3 region is CSVLKILGQSEKLFF. DNA of the CDR3: TGCAGCGTTTTAAAGATCCTCGGACAGTCAGAAAAACTGTTTTTT. The V call is TRBV29-1, the J call TRBJ1-4, with a weak D call TRBD1 (6 bases). The germline CDR1 and CDR2 sequences are SQVTM and ANQGSEA. The CDR3 is 15 residues long. Trimming shortened V by 5 bases and J by 8 bases, and 21 bases separated the two germline ends.

This clonotype came up a few times. This could be a read error, since a much larger clone is one nucleotide away. The chain couples TRBV20-1 to TRBJ1-1; no firm D call. The V gene's germline CDR1 is DFQATT and CDR2 SNEGSKA (reference sequence). The CDR3 has 15 residues. In nucleotides, the CDR3 is TGCAGTGCTCGTAAGGTGGGGATCTTGAAAACTGAAGCTTTCTTT. Translated: CSARKVGILKTEAFF.

The J gene is TRBJ2-1, the V gene TRBV5-4; TRBD2 aligns across 7 bases. This CDR3 has 13 residues. The ends lost 6 bases at V and 8 bases at J; junction bases unmatched: 8. Germline V gene lookup returns CDR1 SGHNT and CDR2 YYREEE (reference sequence). The CDR3 region has the DNA TGTGCCAGCACCCTTGGGGGGGGAGATGAGCAGTTCTTC. Protein sequence: CASTLGGGDEQFF.